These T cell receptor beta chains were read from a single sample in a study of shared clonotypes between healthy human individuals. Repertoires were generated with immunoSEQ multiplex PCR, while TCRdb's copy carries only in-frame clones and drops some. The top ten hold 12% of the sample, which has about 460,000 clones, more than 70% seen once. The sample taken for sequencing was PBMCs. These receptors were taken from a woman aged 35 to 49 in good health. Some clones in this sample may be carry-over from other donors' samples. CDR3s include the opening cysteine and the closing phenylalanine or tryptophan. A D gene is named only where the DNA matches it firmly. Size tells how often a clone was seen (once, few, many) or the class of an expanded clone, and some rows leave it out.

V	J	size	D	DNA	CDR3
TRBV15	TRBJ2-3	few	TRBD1	TGTGCCACCAGCAGCGACAGGGTCGAGACAGATACGCAGTATTTT	CATSSDRVETDTQYF
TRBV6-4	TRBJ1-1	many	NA	TGTGCCAGCAGTGAAGGTGGTGACTCGAAAGCTTTCTTT	CASSEGGDSKAFF
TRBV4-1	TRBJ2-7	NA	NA	TGCGCCAGCGGAAGGGACCTCAATTCTGAGCAGTACTTC	CASGRDLNSEQYF
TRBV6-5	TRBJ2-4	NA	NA	TGTGCCAGCAGTTACTCTGCGGACCCAGGAAACATTCAGTACTTC	CASSYSADPGNIQYF
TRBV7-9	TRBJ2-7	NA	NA	TGTGCCAGCAGCCTTCCGACGGGCAGCACCTACGAGCAGTACTTC	CASSLPTGSTYEQYF
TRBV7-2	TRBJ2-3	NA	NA	TGTGCCAGCAGCTTTGAAAGGGACCTTAGCACAGATACGCAGTATTTT	CASSFERDLSTDTQYF
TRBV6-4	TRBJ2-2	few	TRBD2	TGTGCCAGCAGTGTTCTAGCGGGAGGTGATACCGGGGAGCTGTTTTTT	CASSVLAGGDTGELFF
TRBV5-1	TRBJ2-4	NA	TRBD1	TGCGCCAGCAGTTCAGGGACAGGATTACCAACTTATTTAGCCAAAAACATTCAGTACTTC	CASSSGTGLPTYLAKNIQYF
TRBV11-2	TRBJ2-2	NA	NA	TGTGCCAGCAGCTTAGCCGGGACAAACACCGGGGAGCTGTTTTTT	CASSLAGTNTGELFF
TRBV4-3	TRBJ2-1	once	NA	TGCGCCAGCAGCCAGGTTGGTGGGAGGTACAATGAGCAGTTCTTC	CASSQVGGRYNEQFF
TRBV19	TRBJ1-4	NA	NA	TGTGCCAGTAGAAGGGCCGCGACTAATGAAAAACTGTTTTTT	CASRRAATNEKLFF
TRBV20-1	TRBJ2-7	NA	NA	TGCAGTGCTAGATTTGGGTCCGAGCAGTACTTC	CSARFGSEQYF
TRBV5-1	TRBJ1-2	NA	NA	TGCGCCAGCAGCATTACTCAGGGACTCTATGGCTACACCTTC	CASSITQGLYGYTF
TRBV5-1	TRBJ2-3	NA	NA	TGCGCCAGCAGCGCGGACTGGAGCACAGATACGCAGTATTTT	CASSADWSTDTQYF
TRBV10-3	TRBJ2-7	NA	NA	TGTGCCATCAGTGGCCCAAACGGGGAGCAGTACTTC	CAISGPNGEQYF
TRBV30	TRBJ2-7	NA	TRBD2	TGTGCCTGGGTCGCGGGGCGGGAGAGCTCCTACGAGCAGTACTTC	CAWVAGRESSYEQYF
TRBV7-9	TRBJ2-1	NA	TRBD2	TGTGCCAGCAGCCGGGCGGGGGGTGAGCAGTTCTTC	CASSRAGGEQFF
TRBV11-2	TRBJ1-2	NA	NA	TGTGCCAGCCGCGCCCCGCCTTGGGGCTACACCTTC	CASRAPPWGYTF
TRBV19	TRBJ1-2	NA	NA	TGTGCCAGTAGTATGTGGGGGAACTATGGCTACACCTTC	CASSMWGNYGYTF
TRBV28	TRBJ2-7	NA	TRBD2	TGTGCCAGCAGGGCTAGCGGCTACGAGCAGTACTTC	CASRASGYEQYF
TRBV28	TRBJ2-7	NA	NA	TGTGCCAGCGGAGCAGCCTACGAGCAGTACTTC	CASGAAYEQYF
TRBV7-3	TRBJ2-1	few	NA	TGTGCCAGCAGCTCGGGACCAAACAATGAGCAGTTCTTC	CASSSGPNNEQFF
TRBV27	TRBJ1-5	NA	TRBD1	TGTGCCAGCAGCCAGGGGGGTATTGGCAATCAGCCCCAGCATTTT	CASSQGGIGNQPQHF
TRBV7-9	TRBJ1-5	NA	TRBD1	TGTGCCAGCGGGACAGGGGGCCTCAATCAGCCCCAGCATTTT	CASGTGGLNQPQHF
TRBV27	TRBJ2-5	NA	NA	TGTGCCAGCAGTCCCGGACTGGGACAAGAGACCCAGTACTTC	CASSPGLGQETQYF
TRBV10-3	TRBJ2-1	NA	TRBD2	TGTGCCATCAGTGAGTCAGGACTAGCGGGCGAAGTTGAGTTCTTC	CAISESGLAGEVEFF
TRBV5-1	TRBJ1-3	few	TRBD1	TGCGCCAGCAGCTTATCTCCAGGGACAGGCTCTGGAAACACCATATATTTT	CASSLSPGTGSGNTIYF
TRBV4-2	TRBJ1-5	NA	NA	TGTGCCAGCAGCCCAGAGGGGAATAATCAGCCCCAGCATTTT	CASSPEGNNQPQHF
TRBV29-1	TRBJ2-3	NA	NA	TGCAGCGGGAGAAACACAGATACGCAGTATTTT	CSGRNTDTQYF
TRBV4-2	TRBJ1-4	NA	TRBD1	TGTGCCAGCAGCGCAGGGACAGGGCATTTTGCAACTAATGAAAAACTGTTTTTT	CASSAGTGHFATNEKLFF
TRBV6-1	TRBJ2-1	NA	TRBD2	TGTGCCAGCGGTCTAGCGGAGTACAATGAGCAGTTCTTC	CASGLAEYNEQFF
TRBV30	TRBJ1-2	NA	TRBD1	TGTGCCTGGAGCACGACAGGGATTCACTATGGCTACACCTTC	CAWSTTGIHYGYTF
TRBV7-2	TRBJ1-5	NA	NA	TGTGCCAGCACCCGGGACGGTTTAAATCAGCCCCAGCATTTT	CASTRDGLNQPQHF
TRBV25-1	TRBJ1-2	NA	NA	TGTGCCAGCAGTGTAGCCAGCGCAGCTAACTATGGCTACACCTTC	CASSVASAANYGYTF
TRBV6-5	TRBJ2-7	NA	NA	TGTGCCACCGGGAGGGACAGTACCTACGAGCAGTACTTC	CATGRDSTYEQYF
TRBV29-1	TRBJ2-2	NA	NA	TGCAGCGTTGGGCCGGGATTCGGGGAGCTGTTTTTT	CSVGPGFGELFF
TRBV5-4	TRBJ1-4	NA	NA	TGTGCCAGCAGCAAGGATTTGACAGTAACAACTAATGAAAAACTGTTTTTT	CASSKDLTVTTNEKLFF
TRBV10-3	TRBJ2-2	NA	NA	TGTGCCATCAGTGAGTCGGGGACAACCACCGGGGAGCTGTTTTTT	CAISESGTTTGELFF
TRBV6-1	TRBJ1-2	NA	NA	TGTGCCAGCAGACAAGGACAGCTGCTTAACTATGGCTACACCTTC	CASRQGQLLNYGYTF
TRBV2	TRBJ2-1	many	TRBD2	TGTGCCAGCAGTGTTGGGGGGGTTAATGAGCAGTTCTTC	CASSVGGVNEQFF
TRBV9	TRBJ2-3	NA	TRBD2	TGTGCCAGCAATAAGGGGAGGGATACAGATACGCAGTATTTT	CASNKGRDTDTQYF
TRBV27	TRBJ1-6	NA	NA	TGTGCCAGCAGTTTATTAGGACAGATGGATTCACCCCTCCACTTT	CASSLLGQMDSPLHF
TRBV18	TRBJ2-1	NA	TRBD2	TGTGCCAGCTCACCGAGCGGGGGCTCCTACAATGAGCAGTTCTTC	CASSPSGGSYNEQFF
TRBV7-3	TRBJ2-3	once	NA	TGTGCCAGCAGCTTCAAACCTCCAGATACGCAGTATTTT	CASSFKPPDTQYF
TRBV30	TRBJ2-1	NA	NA	TGTGCCTGGAGGGCCGGGTGGGCTTACAATGAGCAGTTCTTC	CAWRAGWAYNEQFF
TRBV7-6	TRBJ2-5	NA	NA	TGTGCCAGCAGCTTAGAGCGGGGGGGACAGGGCAAAGAGACCCAGTACTTC	CASSLERGGQGKETQYF
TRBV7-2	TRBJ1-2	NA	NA	TGTGCCAGCAGTGAAGGGGGGCGCGGGTTTGATGGCTACACCTTC	CASSEGGRGFDGYTF
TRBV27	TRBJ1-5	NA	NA	TGTGCCAGCAGTTTATGGTATAGCAATCAGCCCCAGCATTTT	CASSLWYSNQPQHF
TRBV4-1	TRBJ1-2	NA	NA	TGCGCCAGCAGCCAAGACAACGGGGGGAACTATGGCTACACCTTC	CASSQDNGGNYGYTF
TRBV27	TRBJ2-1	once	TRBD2	TGTGCCAGCAGTCCCCGGGACAGCCGGACTAGCGGAGCTTACAATGAGCAGTTCTTC	CASSPRDSRTSGAYNEQFF
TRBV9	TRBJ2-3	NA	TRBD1	TGTGCCAGCAGCTCTGACGCGGGACAGGGGACAGATACGCAGTATTTT	CASSSDAGQGTDTQYF
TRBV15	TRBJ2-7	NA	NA	TGTGCCACCAGCAGAGACTCGAATTTCGGCGAGCAGTACTTC	CATSRDSNFGEQYF
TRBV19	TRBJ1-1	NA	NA	TGTGCCAGTAGTATATCCTCGAACACTGAAGCTTTCTTT	CASSISSNTEAFF